A single sample gave rise to the 8 T cell receptor beta chains below, sequenced in a study of blood T cell repertoires in COVID-19. Measured with immunoSEQ multiplex PCR; TCRdb has only the in-frame clones, and not every one. The profile shows 200,000 to 250,000 clones, more than 70% of them singletons. Sequencing used PBMCs or T cells enriched from blood (not recorded which). The receptors originated from a man aged 25 to 45 with acute COVID-19.

J is TRBJ1-6 and V is TRBV2; 9 positions match TRBD1. The germline V gene encodes CDR1 SNHLY and CDR2 FYNNEI. With V trimmed by 6 bases and J by 7 bases, 7 bases remained unmatched. The CDR3 is 15 residues long. CDR3 in amino acids: CASRTRTGDNSPLHF. CDR3 nucleotides: TGTGCCAGCAGGACCCGGACAGGGGACAATTCACCCCTCCACTTT.

This chain uses TRBV11-3 with TRBJ2-1; D is uncertain. Germline values: CDR1 SGHNT, CDR2 YENEEA. The V gene lost 2 bases and the J gene lost 7 bases, with 9 bases spanning the gap. The CDR3 has 13 residues. The CDR3 bases are TGTGCCAGCAGCTTAAGTATAGCAAATGAGCAGTTCTTC. Its protein product is CASSLSIANEQFF.

The V and J genes are TRBV11-1 and TRBJ1-2; TRBD1 is a possible D gene (5 bases). The CDR3 runs 13 residues. V was cut by 3 bases and J by 3 bases, with 8 bases left in between. Germline assignment: CDR1 SGHAT and CDR2 FQDESV (reference sequence). Written as DNA, the CDR3 is TGTGCCAGCAGCTTTGAACAGGACTATGGCTACACCTTC. Protein: CASSFEQDYGYTF.

This clone was picked up one time. The J gene is TRBJ1-6, the V gene TRBV14; no clear D. The CDR3 runs 13 residues. With 6 bases removed from V and 5 bases from J, the gap between germline ends came to 8 bases. The germline gives CDR1 SGHDN, CDR2 FVKESK. CDR3 amino acids: CASRQVDNSPLHF. The CDR3 DNA reads TGTGCCAGCAGGCAGGTAGATAATTCACCCCTCCACTTT.

V gene TRBV14 combines with J gene TRBJ2-5; no clear D gene. Germline V gives CDR1 SGHDN, CDR2 FVKESK. The CDR3 has 15 residues. V gave up 1 base and J gave up 5 bases, with 14 bases separating them. CDR3 protein: CASSQGLTVWETQYF. For the CDR3, the DNA is TGTGCCAGCAGCCAAGGGCTAACAGTGTGGGAGACCCAGTACTTC.

The chain is built from TRBV14 and TRBJ2-7; 7 positions match TRBD1. V shed 3 bases and J 6 bases; nucleotides not matched to a gene: 11. The CDR3 sequence is 15 residues long. Germline V gives CDR1 SGHDN, CDR2 FVKESK. Here the CDR3 reads CASSQRQGASSEQYF. The CDR3 nucleotides read TGTGCCAGCAGCCAGCGACAGGGAGCGAGTTCCGAGCAGTACTTC.

The chain couples TRBV10-3 to TRBJ2-7; 9 bases fit TRBD1. Trimming cost V 2 bases and J 4 bases; bases outside gene matches: 18. Germline CDR1 ENHRY, CDR2 SYGVKD. This CDR3 is built from 19 residues. The chain's CDR3 is CAISEPTGTGPRHSYEQYF. The CDR3 coding sequence is TGTGCCATCAGTGAGCCGACCGGGACAGGGCCCAGGCATTCTTACGAGCAGTACTTC.

The chain joins TRBV24-1 to TRBJ2-7; D ambiguous. Germline V lookup: CDR1 KGHDR, CDR2 SFDVKD. The CDR3 totals 13 residues. Trimming took 4 bases from V and 5 from J, leaving 11 bases between them. CDR3 loop: CATSDGSHNEQYF. CDR3 coding DNA: TGTGCCACCAGTGACGGGTCTCACAACGAGCAGTACTTC.